This T cell receptor (beta chain) was recovered during a study of blood T cell repertoires in COVID-19. At the level of the study: COVID-19 samples from acute and convalescent phases originated in the United States, Italy and Spain. From T cells, B-cell-depleted T cells, or PBMCs came the material, which was cDNA or gDNA.

In the authors' methods: Estimated nucleated cell counts came from reference gene primer amplification. TCRdb keeps only in-frame clones here, not all; method: immunoSEQ multiplex PCR. Clonal size and the V and J genes are those of that table, whereas D and trimming came from the DNA. Of 270,000 or so clones listed, roughly 90% are singletons. Trimming removed 0 bases at V and 5 bases at J, with 8 bases between. In germline, CDR1 is SGDLS, CDR2 YYNGEE. The CDR3 contains 14 residues. What was sequenced was PBMCs or T cells enriched from blood (not recorded which). The sequence came from a woman in her thirties or forties with acute COVID-19. The chain combines TRBV9 with TRBJ2-2; no clear D. The CDR3 loop reads CASSVGSVTGELFF. CDR3 in DNA: TGTGCCAGCAGCGTAGGGTCGGTTACCGGGGAGCTGTTTTTT.